This T cell receptor beta chain was observed in a study of shared clonotypes between healthy human individuals. Study overall: The study enrolled two women and three men aged 18 to 49.

Measured with immunoSEQ multiplex PCR; TCRdb has only the in-frame clones, and not every one. Counted here are about 580,000 clones, about 98% occurring once; the ten biggest clones make up 0.3%. Concerning this clone itself: What it binds is unknown.

Study-wide points: Since donors were few, the genetic and exposure-history diversity represented was limited.

CDR1 is SQVTM, CDR2 ANQGSEA, per germline. Trimming took 2 bases from V and 5 from J; bases not matched to a gene: 7. This CDR3 has 14 residues. CD45RO-negative, CCR7-positively selected cells formed the naive CD8 fraction, excluding terminally differentiated effector memory CD45RA+ cells. Source material: naive CD8+ T cells sorted from blood. This clonotype was obtained from a man aged 25-45 years in good health. The chain combines TRBV29-1 with TRBJ2-3, with 7 nucleotides matching TRBD2. The CDR3 DNA is TGCAGCGTTGAACGTGCGGGAGTAGAAGATACGCAGTATTTT. Protein sequence: CSVERAGVEDTQYF.